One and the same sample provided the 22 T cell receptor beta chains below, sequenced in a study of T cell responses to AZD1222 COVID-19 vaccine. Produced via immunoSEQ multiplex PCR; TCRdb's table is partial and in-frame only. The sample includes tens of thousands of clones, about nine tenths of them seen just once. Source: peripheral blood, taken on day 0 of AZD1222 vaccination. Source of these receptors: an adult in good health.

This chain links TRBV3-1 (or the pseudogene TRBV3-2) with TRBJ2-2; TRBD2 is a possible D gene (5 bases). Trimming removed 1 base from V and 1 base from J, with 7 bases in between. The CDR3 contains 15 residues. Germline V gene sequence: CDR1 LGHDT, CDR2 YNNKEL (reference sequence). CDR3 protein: CASSQAAGNTGELFF. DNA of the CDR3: TGTGCCAGCAGCCAAGCCGCGGGGAACACCGGGGAGCTGTTTTTT.

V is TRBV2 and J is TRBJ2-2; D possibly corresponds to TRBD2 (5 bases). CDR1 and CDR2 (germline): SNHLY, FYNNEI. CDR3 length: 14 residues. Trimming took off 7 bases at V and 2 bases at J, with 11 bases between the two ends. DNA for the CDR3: TGTGCCAGCATGAGGGAATTTAACACCGGGGAGCTGTTTTTT. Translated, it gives CASMREFNTGELFF.

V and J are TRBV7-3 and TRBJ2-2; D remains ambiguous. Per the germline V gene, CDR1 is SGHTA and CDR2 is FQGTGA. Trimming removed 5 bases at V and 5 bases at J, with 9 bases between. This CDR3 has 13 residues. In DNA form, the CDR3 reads TGTGCCAGCAGCCCCGGGTGGACCGGGGAGCTGTTTTTT. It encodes CASSPGWTGELFF.

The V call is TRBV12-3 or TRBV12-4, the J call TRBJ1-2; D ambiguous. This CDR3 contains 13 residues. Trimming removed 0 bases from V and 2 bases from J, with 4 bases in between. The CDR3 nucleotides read TGTGCCAGCAGTTTAGCCGCCAACTATGGCTACACCTTC. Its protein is CASSLAANYGYTF.

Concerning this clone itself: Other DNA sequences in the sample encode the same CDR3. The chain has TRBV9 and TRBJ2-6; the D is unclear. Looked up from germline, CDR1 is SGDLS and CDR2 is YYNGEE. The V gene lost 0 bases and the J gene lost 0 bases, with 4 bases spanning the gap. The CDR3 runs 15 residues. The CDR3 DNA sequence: TGTGCCAGCAGCGTAGAAGGCTCTGGGGCCAACGTCCTGACTTTC. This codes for CASSVEGSGANVLTF.

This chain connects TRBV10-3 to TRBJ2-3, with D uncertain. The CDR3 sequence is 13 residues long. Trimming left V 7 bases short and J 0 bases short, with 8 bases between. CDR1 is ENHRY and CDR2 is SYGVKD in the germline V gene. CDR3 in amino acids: CAIIGSSTDTQYF. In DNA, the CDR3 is TGTGCCATCATCGGGTCTAGCACAGATACGCAGTATTTT.

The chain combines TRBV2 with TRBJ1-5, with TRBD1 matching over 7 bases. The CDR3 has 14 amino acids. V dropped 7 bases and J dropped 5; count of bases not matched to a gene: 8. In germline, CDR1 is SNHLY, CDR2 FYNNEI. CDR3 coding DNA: TGTGCCAGCACCATATACAGGGGAGATCAGCCCCAGCATTTT. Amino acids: CASTIYRGDQPQHF.

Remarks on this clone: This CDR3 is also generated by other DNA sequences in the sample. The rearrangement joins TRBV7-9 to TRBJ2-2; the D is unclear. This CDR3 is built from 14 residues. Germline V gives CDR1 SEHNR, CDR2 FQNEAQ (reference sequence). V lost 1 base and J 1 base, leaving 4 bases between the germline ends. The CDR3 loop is CASSLGGNTGELFF. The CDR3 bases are TGTGCCAGCAGCTTAGGAGGGAACACCGGGGAGCTGTTTTTT.

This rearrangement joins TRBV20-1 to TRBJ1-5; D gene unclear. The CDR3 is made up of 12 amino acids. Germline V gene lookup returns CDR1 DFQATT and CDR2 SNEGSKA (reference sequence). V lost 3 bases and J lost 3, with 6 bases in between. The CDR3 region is CSASYINQPQHF. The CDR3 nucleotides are TGCAGTGCTAGTTACATCAATCAGCCCCAGCATTTT.

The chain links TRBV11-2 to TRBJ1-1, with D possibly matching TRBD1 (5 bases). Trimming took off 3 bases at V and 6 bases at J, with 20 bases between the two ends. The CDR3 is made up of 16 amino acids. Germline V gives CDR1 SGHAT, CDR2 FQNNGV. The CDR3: CASSFSGAYLPPEAFF. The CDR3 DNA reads TGTGCCAGCAGCTTCTCTGGGGCTTACCTTCCCCCTGAAGCTTTCTTT.

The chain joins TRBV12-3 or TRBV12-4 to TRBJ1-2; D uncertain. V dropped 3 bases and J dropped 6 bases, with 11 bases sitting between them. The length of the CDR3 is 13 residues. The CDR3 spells CASSFWEYDGYTF. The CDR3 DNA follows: TGTGCCAGCAGTTTTTGGGAGTACGATGGCTACACCTTC.

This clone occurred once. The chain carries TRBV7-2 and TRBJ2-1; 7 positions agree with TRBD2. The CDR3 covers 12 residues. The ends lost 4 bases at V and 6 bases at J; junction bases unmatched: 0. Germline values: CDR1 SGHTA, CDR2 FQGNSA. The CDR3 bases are TGTGCCAGCAGCTGGGGGGGCAATGAGCAGTTCTTC. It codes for CASSWGGNEQFF.

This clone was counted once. CDR3 amino acids: CSVGGLAGVRDTQYF. CDR3 bases: TGCAGCGTGGGGGGACTAGCGGGGGTCAGAGATACGCAGTATTTT. This chain uses TRBV29-1 with TRBJ2-3, with 14 bases lining up with TRBD2. J lost 5 bases, V lost 6 bases, and 7 bases had no gene match. Germline V CDR1 and CDR2: SQVTM, ANQGSEA. The CDR3 is made up of 15 amino acids.

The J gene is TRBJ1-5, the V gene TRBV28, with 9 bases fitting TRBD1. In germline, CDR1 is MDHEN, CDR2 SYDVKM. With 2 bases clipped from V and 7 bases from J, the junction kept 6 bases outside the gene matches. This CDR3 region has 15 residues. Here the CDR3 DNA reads TGTGCCAGCAGTTTACTGCGACAGGGGGGCCAGCCCCAGCATTTT. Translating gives CASSLLRQGGQPQHF.

The CDR3, as DNA: TGTGCCAGCAGCTTAATCGCAGGGGCGACGAACACTGAAGCTTTCTTT. Protein product: CASSLIAGATNTEAFF. The J gene is TRBJ1-1, the V gene TRBV5-6, with a possible D match to TRBD1 (6 bases). Trimming left V 2 bases short and J 1 base short, with 15 bases between. Per the germline V gene, CDR1 is SGHDT and CDR2 is YYEEEE. The CDR3 covers 16 residues. Complete variable domain (other parts from reference TRBV5-6 and TRBJ1-1): DAGVTQSPTHLIKTRGQQVTLRCSPKSGHDTVSWYQQALGQGPQFIFQYYEEEERQRGNFPDRFSGHQFPNYSSELNVNALLLGDSALYLCASSLIAGATNTEAFFGQGTRLTVV.

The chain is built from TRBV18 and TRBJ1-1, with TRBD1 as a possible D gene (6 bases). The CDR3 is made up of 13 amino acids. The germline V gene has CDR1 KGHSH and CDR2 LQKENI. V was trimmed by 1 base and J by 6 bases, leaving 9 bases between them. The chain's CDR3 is CASSPHREAEAFF. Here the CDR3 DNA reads TGTGCCAGCTCACCACACAGGGAGGCTGAAGCTTTCTTT.

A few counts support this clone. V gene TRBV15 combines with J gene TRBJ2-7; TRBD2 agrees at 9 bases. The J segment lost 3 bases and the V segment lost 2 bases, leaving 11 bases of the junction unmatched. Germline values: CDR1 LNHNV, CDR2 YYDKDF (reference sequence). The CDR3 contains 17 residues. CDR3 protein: CATSRLGPSGVDYEQYF. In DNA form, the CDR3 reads TGTGCCACCAGCAGATTGGGGCCTAGCGGGGTGGACTACGAGCAGTACTTC.

The CDR3 loop is CASSPASGRASYNEQFF. CDR3 DNA: TGTGCCAGCAGTCCTGCTAGCGGGAGGGCGTCCTACAATGAGCAGTTCTTC. V usage is TRBV3-1 (or the pseudogene TRBV3-2) and J usage is TRBJ2-1; 12 positions agree with TRBD2. Germline V gene sequence: CDR1 LGHDT, CDR2 YNNKEL (reference sequence). The ends lost 6 bases at V and 1 base at J; junction bases unmatched: 7. The CDR3 consists of 17 residues.

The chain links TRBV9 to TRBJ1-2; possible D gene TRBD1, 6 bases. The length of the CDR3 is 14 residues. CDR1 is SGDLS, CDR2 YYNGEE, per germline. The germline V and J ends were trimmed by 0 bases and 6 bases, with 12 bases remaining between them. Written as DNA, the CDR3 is TGTGCCAGCAGCGTAGGGGGGCAGGGGCATGGCTACACCTTC. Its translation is CASSVGGQGHGYTF.

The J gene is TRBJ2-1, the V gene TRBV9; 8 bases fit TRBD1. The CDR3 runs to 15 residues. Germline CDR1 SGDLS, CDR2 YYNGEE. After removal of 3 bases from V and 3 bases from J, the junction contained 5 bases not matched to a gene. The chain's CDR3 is CASSARGQHYNEQFF. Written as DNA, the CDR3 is TGTGCCAGCAGCGCCAGGGGGCAACACTACAATGAGCAGTTCTTC.

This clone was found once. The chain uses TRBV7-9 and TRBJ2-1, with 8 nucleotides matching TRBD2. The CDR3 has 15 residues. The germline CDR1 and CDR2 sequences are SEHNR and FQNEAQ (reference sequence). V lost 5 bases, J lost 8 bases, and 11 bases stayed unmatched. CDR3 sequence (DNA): TGTGCCAGCAGCCCTGGCTTTCGCGGGGGGTATGAGCAGTTCTTC. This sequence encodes CASSPGFRGGYEQFF.

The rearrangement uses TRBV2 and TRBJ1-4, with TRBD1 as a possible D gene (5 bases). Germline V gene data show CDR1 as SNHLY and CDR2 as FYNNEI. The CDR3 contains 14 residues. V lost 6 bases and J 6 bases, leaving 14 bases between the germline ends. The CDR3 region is CASRVGARDEKLFF. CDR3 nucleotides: TGTGCCAGCAGGGTAGGGGCGAGGGATGAAAAACTGTTTTTT. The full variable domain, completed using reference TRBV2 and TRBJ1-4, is EPEVTQTPSHQVTQMGQEVILRCVPISNHLYFYWYRQILGQKVEFLVSFYNNEISEKSEIFDDQFSVERPDGSNFTLKIRSTKLEDSAMYFCASRVGARDEKLFFGSGTQLSVL.